This T cell receptor (beta chain) emerged from a study of OX40 agonist ivuxolimab in advanced cancers. On the study more broadly: Six ivuxolimab dose levels, 0.01 to 10 mg/kg, were given intravenously every 2 weeks. General study points: CD8+ T cells showed, on average, more clonal expansion than CD4+ cells. Near-lowest levels of clonal expansion characterized partial responders at 0.1-3.0 mg/kg.

Libraries were prepared by immunoSEQ multiplex PCR; TCRdb keeps only in-frame clonotypes and omits some of them. The table has more than 50,000 clones, approximately 90% seen once. V gave up 7 bases and J gave up 0 bases, with 13 bases separating them. The CDR3 is 15 amino acids. Germline V gene data show CDR1 as SNHLY and CDR2 as FYNNEI. A remark on this clone: What it binds is unknown.

The chain uses TRBV2 and TRBJ1-5; D is possibly TRBD1 (6 bases). Sequenced material: CD4+ or CD8+ T cells sorted from blood, taken in a trial of the OX40 agonist ivuxolimab. This receptor was obtained from an adult with an advanced solid tumor such as melanoma, head and neck, liver or kidney cancer. The CDR3 sequence is CASTAGGHSNQPQHF. CDR3 in DNA: TGTGCCAGCACCGCTGGGGGGCATAGCAATCAGCCCCAGCATTTT.